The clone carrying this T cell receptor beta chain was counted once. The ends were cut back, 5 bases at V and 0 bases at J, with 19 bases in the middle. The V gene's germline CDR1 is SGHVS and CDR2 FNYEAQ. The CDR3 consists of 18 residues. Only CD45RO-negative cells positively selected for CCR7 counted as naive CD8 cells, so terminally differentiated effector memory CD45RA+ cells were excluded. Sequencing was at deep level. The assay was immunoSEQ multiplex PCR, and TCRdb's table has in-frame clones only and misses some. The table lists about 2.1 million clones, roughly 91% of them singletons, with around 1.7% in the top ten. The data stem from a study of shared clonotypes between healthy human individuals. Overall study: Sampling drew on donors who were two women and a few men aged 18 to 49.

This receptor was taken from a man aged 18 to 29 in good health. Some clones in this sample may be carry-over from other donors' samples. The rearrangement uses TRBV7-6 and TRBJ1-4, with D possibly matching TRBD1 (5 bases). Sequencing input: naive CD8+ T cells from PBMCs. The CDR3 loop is CASSPNRDLSSTNEKLFF. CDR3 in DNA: TGTGCCAGCAGCCCGAACCGGGACCTATCTTCAACTAATGAAAAACTGTTTTTT. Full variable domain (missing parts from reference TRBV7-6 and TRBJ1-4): GAGVSQSPRYKVTKRGQDVALRCDPISGHVSLYWYRQALGQGPEFLTYFNYEAQQDKSGLPNDRFSAERPEGSISTLTIQRTEQRDSAMYRCASSPNRDLSSTNEKLFFGSGTQLSVL.